The T cell receptor (beta chain) described here comes from a study of technical replicates of blood from several donors. Measured with immunoSEQ multiplex PCR; TCRdb has only the in-frame clones, and not every one. The profile shows some 70,000 clones, 80% to 95% of them singletons. The count of this clone is one. Material: T cells isolated from PBMCs. This clonotype was obtained from a human donor in good health.

This CDR3 reads CSVDRVEGVPLDTQYF. CDR3 in DNA: TGCAGCGTTGATAGGGTGGAAGGGGTCCCTTTAGATACGCAGTATTTT. The chain recombines TRBV29-1 with TRBJ2-3, with D possibly matching TRBD1 (5 bases). V was clipped by 3 bases and J by 5 bases, with 21 bases between them. Germline values: CDR1 SQVTM, CDR2 ANQGSEA. The CDR3 loop spans 16 amino acids.